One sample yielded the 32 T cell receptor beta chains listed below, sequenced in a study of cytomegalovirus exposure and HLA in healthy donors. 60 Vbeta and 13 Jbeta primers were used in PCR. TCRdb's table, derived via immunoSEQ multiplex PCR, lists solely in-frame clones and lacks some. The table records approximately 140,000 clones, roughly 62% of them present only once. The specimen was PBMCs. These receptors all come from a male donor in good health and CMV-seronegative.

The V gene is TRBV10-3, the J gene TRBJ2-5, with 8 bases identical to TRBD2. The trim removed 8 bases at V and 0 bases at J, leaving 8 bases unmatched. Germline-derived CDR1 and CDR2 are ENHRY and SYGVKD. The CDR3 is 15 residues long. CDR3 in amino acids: CAISTSGAYQETQYF. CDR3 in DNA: TGTGCCATCTCAACTAGCGGAGCGTACCAAGAGACCCAGTACTTC.

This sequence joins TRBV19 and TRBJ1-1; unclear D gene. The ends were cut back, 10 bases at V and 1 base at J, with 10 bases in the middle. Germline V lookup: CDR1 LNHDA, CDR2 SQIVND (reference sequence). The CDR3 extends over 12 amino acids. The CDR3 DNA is TGTGCCACTCAGCCAGGGAACACTGAAGCTTTCTTT. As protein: CATQPGNTEAFF.

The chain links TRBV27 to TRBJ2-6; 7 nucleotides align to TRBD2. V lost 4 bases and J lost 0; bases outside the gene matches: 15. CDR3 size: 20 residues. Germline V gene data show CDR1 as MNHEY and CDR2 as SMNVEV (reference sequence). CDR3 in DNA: TGTGCCAGCAGTTCCCGGCCGGGGGTGCGGGGGACCTCTGGGGCCAACGTCCTGACTTTC. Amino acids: CASSSRPGVRGTSGANVLTF.

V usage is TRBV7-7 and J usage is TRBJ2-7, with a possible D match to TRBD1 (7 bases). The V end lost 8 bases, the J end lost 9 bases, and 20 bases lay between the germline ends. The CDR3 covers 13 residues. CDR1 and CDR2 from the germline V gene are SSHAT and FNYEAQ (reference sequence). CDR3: CASWGTEDYGQYF. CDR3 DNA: TGTGCCAGCTGGGGGACAGAGGACTATGGGCAGTACTTC.

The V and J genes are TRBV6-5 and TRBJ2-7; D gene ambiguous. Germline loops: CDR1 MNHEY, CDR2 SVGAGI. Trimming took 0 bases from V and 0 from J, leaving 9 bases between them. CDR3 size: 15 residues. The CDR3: CASSYSRSSSYEQYF. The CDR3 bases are TGTGCCAGCAGTTACTCAAGGAGTAGCTCCTACGAGCAGTACTTC.

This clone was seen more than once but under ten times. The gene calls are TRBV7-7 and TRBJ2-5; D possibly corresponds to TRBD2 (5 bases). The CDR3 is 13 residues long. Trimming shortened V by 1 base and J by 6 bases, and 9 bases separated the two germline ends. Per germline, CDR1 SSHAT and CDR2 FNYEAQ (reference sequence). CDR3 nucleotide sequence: TGTGCCAGCAGCTTAGACCCCGGGAAGACCCAGTACTTC. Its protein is CASSLDPGKTQYF.

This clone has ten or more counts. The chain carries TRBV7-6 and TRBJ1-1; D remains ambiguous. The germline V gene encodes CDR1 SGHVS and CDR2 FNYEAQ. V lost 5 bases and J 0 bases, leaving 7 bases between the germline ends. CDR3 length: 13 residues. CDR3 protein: CASSPRLNTEAFF. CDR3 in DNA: TGTGCCAGCAGCCCGAGGTTGAACACTGAAGCTTTCTTT.

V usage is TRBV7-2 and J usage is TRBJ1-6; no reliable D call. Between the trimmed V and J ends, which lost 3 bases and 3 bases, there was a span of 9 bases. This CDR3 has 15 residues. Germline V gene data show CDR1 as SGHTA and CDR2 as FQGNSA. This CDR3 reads CASSLDGIYNSPLHF. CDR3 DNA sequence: TGTGCCAGCAGCTTGGACGGGATCTATAATTCACCCCTCCACTTT.

The CDR3 loop is CASSLLGQGNEKLFF. Written as DNA, the CDR3 is TGTGCCAGCAGCTTATTGGGACAGGGTAATGAAAAACTGTTTTTT. The V gene is TRBV7-9, the J gene TRBJ1-4; 9 bases line up with TRBD1. The CDR3 totals 15 residues. Trimming cost V 2 bases and J 4 bases; bases outside gene matches: 2. CDR1 is SEHNR and CDR2 is FQNEAQ in the germline V gene (reference sequence).

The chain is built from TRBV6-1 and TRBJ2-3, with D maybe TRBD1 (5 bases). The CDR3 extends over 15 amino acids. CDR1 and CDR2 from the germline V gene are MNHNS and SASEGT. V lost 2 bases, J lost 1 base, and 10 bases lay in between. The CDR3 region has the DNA TGTGCCAGCAGTGAATGGGGCCCTGGCACAGATACGCAGTATTTT. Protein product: CASSEWGPGTDTQYF.

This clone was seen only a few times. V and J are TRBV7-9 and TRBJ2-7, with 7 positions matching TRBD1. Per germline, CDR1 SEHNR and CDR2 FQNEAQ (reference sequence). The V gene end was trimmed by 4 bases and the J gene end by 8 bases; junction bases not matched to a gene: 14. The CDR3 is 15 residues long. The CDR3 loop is CASSSPGTDRLKQYF. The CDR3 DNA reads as TGTGCCAGCAGCTCACCCGGGACAGACAGGTTAAAGCAGTACTTC.

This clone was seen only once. As DNA, the CDR3 is TGCGCCAGCAGCCAAGAGGGGCTGCCCCTGGATACGCAGTATTTT. Its protein is CASSQEGLPLDTQYF. The chain has TRBV4-1 and TRBJ2-3; D perhaps matches TRBD1 (5 bases). Trimming stripped 0 bases from V and 6 bases from J, with 13 bases between. Germline V CDR1 and CDR2: MGHRA, YSYEKL. The CDR3 loop spans 15 amino acids.

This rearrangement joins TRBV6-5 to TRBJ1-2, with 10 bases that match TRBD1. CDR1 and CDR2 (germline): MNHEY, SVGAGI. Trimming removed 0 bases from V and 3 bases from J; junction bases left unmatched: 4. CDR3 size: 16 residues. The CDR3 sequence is CASSYSGTGEHYGYTF. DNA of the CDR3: TGTGCCAGCAGTTACTCCGGGACAGGGGAGCACTATGGCTACACCTTC.

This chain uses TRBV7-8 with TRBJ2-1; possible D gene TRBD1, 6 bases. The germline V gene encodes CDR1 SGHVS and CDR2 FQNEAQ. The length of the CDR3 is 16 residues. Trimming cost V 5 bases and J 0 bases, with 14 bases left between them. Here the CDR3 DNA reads TGTGCCAGCAGCCTCAAAACAGGGCGCTCCTACAATGAGCAGTTCTTC. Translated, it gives CASSLKTGRSYNEQFF. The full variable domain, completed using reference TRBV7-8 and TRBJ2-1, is GAGVSQSPRYKVAKRGQDVALRCDPISGHVSLFWYQQALGQGPEFLTYFQNEAQLDKSGLPSDRFFAERPEGSVSTLKIQRTQQEDSAVYLCASSLKTGRSYNEQFFGPGTRLTVL.

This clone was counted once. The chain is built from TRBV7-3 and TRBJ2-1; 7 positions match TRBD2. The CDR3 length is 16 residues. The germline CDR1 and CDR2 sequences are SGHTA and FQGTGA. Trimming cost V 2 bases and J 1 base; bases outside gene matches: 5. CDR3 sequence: CASSLRGDGSYNEQFF. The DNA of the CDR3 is TGTGCCAGCAGCTTACGGGGGGATGGTTCCTACAATGAGCAGTTCTTC.

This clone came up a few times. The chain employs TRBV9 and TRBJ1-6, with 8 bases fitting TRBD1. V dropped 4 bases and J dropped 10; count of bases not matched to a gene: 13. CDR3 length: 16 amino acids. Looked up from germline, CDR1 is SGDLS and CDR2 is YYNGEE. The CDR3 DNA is TGTGCCAGCAGCCCCCAGGGGGCAGGGAGAGAATCACCCCTCCACTTT. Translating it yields CASSPQGAGRESPLHF.

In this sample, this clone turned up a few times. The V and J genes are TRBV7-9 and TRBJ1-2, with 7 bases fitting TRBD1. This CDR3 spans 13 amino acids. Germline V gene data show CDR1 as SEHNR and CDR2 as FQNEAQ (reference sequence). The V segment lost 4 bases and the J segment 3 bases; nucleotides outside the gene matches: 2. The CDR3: CASSSDRYYGYTF. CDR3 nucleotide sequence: TGTGCCAGCAGCTCGGACAGGTACTATGGCTACACCTTC.

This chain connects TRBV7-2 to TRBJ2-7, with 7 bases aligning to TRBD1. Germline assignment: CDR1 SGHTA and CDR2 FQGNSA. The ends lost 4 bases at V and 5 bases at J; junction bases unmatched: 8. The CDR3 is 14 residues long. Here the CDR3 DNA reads TGTGCCAGCAGCTCCAACAGGGGAGTGAACGAGCAGTACTTC. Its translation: CASSSNRGVNEQYF. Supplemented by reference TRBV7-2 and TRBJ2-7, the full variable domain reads GAGVSQSPSNKVTEKGKDVELRCDPISGHTALYWYRQSLGQGLEFLIYFQGNSAPDKSGLPSDRFSAERTGGSVSTLTIQRTQQEDSAVYLCASSSNRGVNEQYFGPGTRLTVT.

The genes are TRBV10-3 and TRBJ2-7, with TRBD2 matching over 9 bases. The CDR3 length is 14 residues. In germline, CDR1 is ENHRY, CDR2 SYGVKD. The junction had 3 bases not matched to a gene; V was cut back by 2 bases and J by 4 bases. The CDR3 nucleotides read TGTGCCATCAGTGAGGGCGGGGGGGTATACGAGCAGTACTTC. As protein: CAISEGGGVYEQYF.

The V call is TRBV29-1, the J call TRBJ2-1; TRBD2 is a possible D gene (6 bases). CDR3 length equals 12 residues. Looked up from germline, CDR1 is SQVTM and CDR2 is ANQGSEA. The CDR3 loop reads CMFSGGYNEQFF. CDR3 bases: TGCATGTTCTCTGGGGGGTACAATGAGCAGTTCTTC.

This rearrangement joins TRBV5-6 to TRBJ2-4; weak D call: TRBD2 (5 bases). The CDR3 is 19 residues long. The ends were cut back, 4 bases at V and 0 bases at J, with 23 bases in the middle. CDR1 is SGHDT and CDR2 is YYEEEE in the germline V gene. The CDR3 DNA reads TGTGCCAGCAGCCAGGCCGGGAACCAGTTCGTCATAGCCAAAAACATTCAGTACTTC. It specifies CASSQAGNQFVIAKNIQYF. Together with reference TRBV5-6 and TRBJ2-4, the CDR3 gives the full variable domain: DAGVTQSPTHLIKTRGQQVTLRCSPKSGHDTVSWYQQALGQGPQFIFQYYEEEERQRGNFPDRFSGHQFPNYSSELNVNALLLGDSALYLCASSQAGNQFVIAKNIQYFGAGTRLSVL.

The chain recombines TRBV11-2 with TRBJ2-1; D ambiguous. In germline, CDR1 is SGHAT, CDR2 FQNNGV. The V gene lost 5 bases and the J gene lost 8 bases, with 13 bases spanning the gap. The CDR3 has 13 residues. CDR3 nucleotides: TGTGCCAGCAGCCCACTACTAAGCGATGAGCAGTTCTTC. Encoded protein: CASSPLLSDEQFF.

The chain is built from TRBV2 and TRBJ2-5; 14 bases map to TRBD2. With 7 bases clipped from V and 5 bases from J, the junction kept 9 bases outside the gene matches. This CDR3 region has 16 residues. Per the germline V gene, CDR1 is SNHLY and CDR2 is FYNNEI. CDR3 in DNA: TGTGCCAGCATCGGGACTAGCGGGGGTCCGGGGGAGACCCAGTACTTC. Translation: CASIGTSGGPGETQYF. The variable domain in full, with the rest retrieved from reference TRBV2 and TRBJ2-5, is EPEVTQTPSHQVTQMGQEVILRCVPISNHLYFYWYRQILGQKVEFLVSFYNNEISEKSEIFDDQFSVERPDGSNFTLKIRSTKLEDSAMYFCASIGTSGGPGETQYFGPGTRLLVL.

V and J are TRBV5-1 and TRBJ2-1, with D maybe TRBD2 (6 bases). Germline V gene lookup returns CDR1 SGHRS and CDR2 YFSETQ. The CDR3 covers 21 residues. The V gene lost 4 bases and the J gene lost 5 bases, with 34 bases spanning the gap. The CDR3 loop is CASSPTLRLAQASPIDNEQFF. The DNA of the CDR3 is TGCGCCAGCAGCCCTACCCTCCGGCTAGCGCAGGCCTCCCCAATAGACAATGAGCAGTTCTTC.

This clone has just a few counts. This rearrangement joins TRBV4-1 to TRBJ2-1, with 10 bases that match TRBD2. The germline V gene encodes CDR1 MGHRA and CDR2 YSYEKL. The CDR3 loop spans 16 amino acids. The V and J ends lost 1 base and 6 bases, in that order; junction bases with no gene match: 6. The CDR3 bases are TGCGCCAGCAGCCAAGGGGCTAGCGGGGGTATCAATGAGCAGTTCTTC. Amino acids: CASSQGASGGINEQFF.

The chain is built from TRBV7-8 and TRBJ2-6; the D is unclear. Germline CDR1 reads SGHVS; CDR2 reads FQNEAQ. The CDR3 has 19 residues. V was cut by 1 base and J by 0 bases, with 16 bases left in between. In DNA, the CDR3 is TGTGCCAGCAGCTTAGGACCCCCCGGGTTGAGCTCTGGGGCCAACGTCCTGACTTTC. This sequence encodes CASSLGPPGLSSGANVLTF.

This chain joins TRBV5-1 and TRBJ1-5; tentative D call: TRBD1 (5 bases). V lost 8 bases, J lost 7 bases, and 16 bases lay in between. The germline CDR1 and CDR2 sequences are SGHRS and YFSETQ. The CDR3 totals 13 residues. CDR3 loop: CARQAAGVQPQHF. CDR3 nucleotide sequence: TGCGCCAGGCAAGCAGCGGGGGTACAGCCCCAGCATTTT.

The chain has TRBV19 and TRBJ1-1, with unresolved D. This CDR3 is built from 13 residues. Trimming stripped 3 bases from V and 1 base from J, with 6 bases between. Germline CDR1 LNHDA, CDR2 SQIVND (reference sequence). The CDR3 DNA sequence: TGTGCCAGTAGTATCTACGGGAACACTGAAGCTTTCTTT. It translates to CASSIYGNTEAFF.

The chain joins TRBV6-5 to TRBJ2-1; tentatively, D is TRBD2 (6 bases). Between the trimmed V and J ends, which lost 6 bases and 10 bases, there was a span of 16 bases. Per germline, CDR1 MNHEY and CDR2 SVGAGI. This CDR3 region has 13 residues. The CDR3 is CASSPQSAGEQFF. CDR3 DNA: TGTGCCAGCAGCCCCCAGAGTGCGGGAGAGCAGTTCTTC.

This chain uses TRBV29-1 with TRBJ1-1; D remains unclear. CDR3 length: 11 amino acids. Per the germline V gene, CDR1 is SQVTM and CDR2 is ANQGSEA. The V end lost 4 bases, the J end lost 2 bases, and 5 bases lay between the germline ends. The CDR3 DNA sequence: TGCAGCGTTGTTCCAAACACTGAAGCTTTCTTT. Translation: CSVVPNTEAFF.

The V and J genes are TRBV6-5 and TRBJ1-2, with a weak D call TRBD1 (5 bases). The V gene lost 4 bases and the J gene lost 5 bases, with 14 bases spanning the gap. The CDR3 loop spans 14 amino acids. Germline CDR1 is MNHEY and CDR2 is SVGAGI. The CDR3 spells CASSSDRTAYGYTF. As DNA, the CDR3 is TGTGCCAGCAGTTCCGACAGAACAGCTTATGGCTACACCTTC.

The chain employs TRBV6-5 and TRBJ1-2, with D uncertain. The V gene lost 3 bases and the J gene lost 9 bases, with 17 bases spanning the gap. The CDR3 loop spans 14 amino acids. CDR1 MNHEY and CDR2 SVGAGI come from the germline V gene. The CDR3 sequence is CASSYGAPLSSYTF. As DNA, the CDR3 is TGTGCCAGCAGTTATGGTGCCCCCCTAAGCAGCTACACCTTC.